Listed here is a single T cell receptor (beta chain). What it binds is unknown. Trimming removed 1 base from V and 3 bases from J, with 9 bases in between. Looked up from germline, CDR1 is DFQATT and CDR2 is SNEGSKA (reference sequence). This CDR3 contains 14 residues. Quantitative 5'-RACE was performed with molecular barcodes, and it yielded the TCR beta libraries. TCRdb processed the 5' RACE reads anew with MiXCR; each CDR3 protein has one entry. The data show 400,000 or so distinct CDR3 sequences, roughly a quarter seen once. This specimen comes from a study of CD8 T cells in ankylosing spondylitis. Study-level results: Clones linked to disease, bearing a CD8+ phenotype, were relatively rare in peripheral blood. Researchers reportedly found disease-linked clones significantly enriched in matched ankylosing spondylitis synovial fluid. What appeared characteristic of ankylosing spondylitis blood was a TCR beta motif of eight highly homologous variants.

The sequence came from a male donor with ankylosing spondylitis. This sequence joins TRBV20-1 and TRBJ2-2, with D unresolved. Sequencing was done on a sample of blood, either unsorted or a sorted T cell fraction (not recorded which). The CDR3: CSARGRAYTGELFF. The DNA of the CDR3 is TGCAGTGCTAGAGGTCGGGCATACACCGGGGAGCTGTTTTTT.